This T cell receptor beta chain was recorded in a study of T-cell reconstitution after alpha-beta-depleted transplantation in children. V was pared by 3 bases and J by 8 bases, with 14 bases between. This CDR3 spans 13 amino acids. Germline CDR1 reads SGHDT; CDR2 reads YYEEEE. Construction of the TCRbeta library involved unique molecular identifiers. One entry per CDR3 protein, called by TCRdb with MiXCR from the PCR reads. The table shows about 140,000 distinct CDR3 sequences, with 8.8% occurring only once. This clonotype has more than one count but fewer than ten. The chain uses TRBV5-6 and TRBJ1-2, with a possible D match to TRBD1 (5 bases). Sequencing used PBMCs, mostly from graft donor cells, obtained 180 days after TCRalphabeta/CD19-depleted stem cell transplant. The TCR was taken from a female patient aged 2 to 10 who had a stem cell transplant for congenital amegakaryocytic thrombocytopenia, so the T cells may come from the graft donor. The DNA for the CDR3 is TGTGCCAGCAGCTCGTCTCAGGGAAGAGGCTACACCTTC. Its translation is CASSSSQGRGYTF.